One sample yielded the 4 T cell receptor beta chains listed below, sequenced in a study of response to subunit inactivated influenza vaccine. TCRdb recomputed calls from the RT-PCR reads with MiXCR, one row per CDR3 protein. The data contain about 800,000 distinct CDR3 sequences, about 20% of them seen just once; the ten biggest clones take up 9.5% to 13%. The source material was PBMCs from blood, sampled 5 to 6 days after vaccination. The origin of the receptors is a man aged 45-60 years who received an inactivated influenza vaccine.

This clonotype has just a few counts. The J gene is TRBJ1-5, the V gene TRBV5-5, with 11 nucleotides matching TRBD1. This CDR3 spans 18 amino acids. CDR1 and CDR2 (germline): SGHKS, YYEKEE (reference sequence). Trimming removed 0 bases from V and 0 bases from J; junction bases left unmatched: 5. The CDR3 protein is CASSLEGQGVISNQPQHF. The DNA for the CDR3 is TGTGCCAGCAGCTTGGAGGGACAGGGGGTCATTAGCAATCAGCCCCAGCATTTT.

The chain couples TRBV11-2 to TRBJ1-2, with 8 bases fitting TRBD1. Germline lookup yields CDR1 SGHAT and CDR2 FQNNGV. The CDR3 is 15 amino acids. V shed 5 bases, J shed 6 bases, and the junction held 11 bases outside the gene matches. CDR3 DNA sequence: TGTGCCAGCAGCCCGGGGAGGGGACAGGTAGATGGCTACACCTTC. Amino acid sequence: CASSPGRGQVDGYTF.

This chain joins TRBV20-1 and TRBJ2-3; the D is unclear. Germline values: CDR1 DFQATT, CDR2 SNEGSKA (reference sequence). The CDR3 runs to 13 residues. Deletions cut 8 bases from V and 2 bases from J, with 14 bases between. This CDR3 is CSRRLVHTDTQYF. The CDR3 DNA follows: TGCAGTCGTAGATTAGTCCACACAGATACGCAGTATTTT.

CDR3 protein: CASRGGSPSEQYF. CDR3 bases: TGCGCCAGCAGGGGCGGGAGTCCAAGTGAGCAGTACTTC. This chain joins TRBV5-1 and TRBJ2-7; 7 bases fit TRBD2. From germline, CDR1 is SGHRS and CDR2 YFSETQ. V lost 5 bases to trimming and J lost 7 bases; unmatched junction nucleotides: 9. The CDR3 contains 13 residues.